This TCR beta chain was sequenced in a study of early T cells in non-severe SARS-CoV-2 infection. Between the trimmed V and J ends, which lost 7 bases and 3 bases, there was a span of 12 bases. This CDR3 comprises 14 residues. TCRdb independently ran MiXCR on the 5' RACE reads; one entry per CDR3 protein. The table has fewer than 40,000 distinct CDR3 sequences, around 3.9% seen once; the top ten hold under 6%. This chain links TRBV12-3 or TRBV12-4 with TRBJ2-2; D possibly corresponds to TRBD2 (5 bases). This TCR was recovered from an adult who was a healthcare worker with PCR-confirmed SARS-CoV-2 infection or an uninfected control (not recorded which). What was sequenced was whole blood. CDR3 sequence reads: CASNQDGDTGELFF. CDR3 DNA sequence: TGTGCCAGCAACCAGGACGGGGACACCGGGGAGCTGTTTTTT.